The 22 T cell receptor beta chains reported below all come from one sample, sequenced in a study of cytomegalovirus exposure and HLA in healthy donors. TCRdb's table, derived via immunoSEQ multiplex PCR, lists solely in-frame clones and lacks some. The data contain some 140,000 clones, about 86% of them seen just once; the ten biggest clones take up about 1.9%. The sequenced sample was PBMCs. These receptors all stem from a human donor in good health.

This chain uses TRBV6-6 with TRBJ1-5; a possible D gene is TRBD1 (5 bases). There are 13 residues in the CDR3. V gave up 6 bases and J gave up 5 bases, with 11 bases separating them. Germline assignment: CDR1 MNHNY and CDR2 SVGAGI (reference sequence). The CDR3 loop reads CASRLKQDQPQHF. The CDR3 DNA follows: TGTGCCAGCAGACTCAAACAGGATCAGCCCCAGCATTTT.

For the CDR3, the DNA is TGTGCCAGCAGCACGGGACAGTTGTTTAACACAGATACGCAGTATTTT. It codes for CASSTGQLFNTDTQYF. The genes are TRBV7-9 and TRBJ2-3, with 7 bases identical to TRBD1. CDR1 SEHNR and CDR2 FQNEAQ come from the germline V gene (reference sequence). The CDR3 has 16 residues. Trimming at V came to 5 bases and at J to 2 bases, leaving 10 bases not matched to a gene. The variable domain in full, with the rest retrieved from reference TRBV7-9 and TRBJ2-3, is DTGVSQNPRHKITKRGQNVTFRCDPISEHNRLYWYRQTLGQGPEFLTYFQNEAQLEKSRLLSDRFSAERPKGSFSTLEIQRTEQGDSAMYLCASSTGQLFNTDTQYFGPGTRLTVL.

This chain joins TRBV5-1 and TRBJ1-2; the D gene is possibly TRBD1 (6 bases). V lost 6 bases and J lost 5, with 11 bases in between. The CDR3 spans 12 residues. CDR1 is SGHRS and CDR2 is YFSETQ in the germline V gene. In DNA form, the CDR3 reads TGCGCCAGCAAAGGACAGACATATGGCTACACCTTC. As protein: CASKGQTYGYTF.

This chain links TRBV15 with TRBJ1-2; a weak D match, TRBD1 (6 bases). Trimming removed 0 bases at V and 4 bases at J, with 9 bases between. This CDR3 spans 14 amino acids. The germline CDR1 and CDR2 sequences are LNHNV and YYDKDF (reference sequence). CDR3 sequence reads: CATSREADSYGYTF. The CDR3 nucleotides are TGTGCCACCAGCAGAGAAGCGGACAGCTATGGCTACACCTTC.

This rearrangement joins TRBV25-1 to TRBJ2-5; perhaps TRBD2 as D (6 bases). The V gene's germline CDR1 is MGHDK and CDR2 SYGVNS. The V and J ends lost 5 bases and 5 bases respectively, with 18 bases between them. The CDR3 covers 15 residues. CDR3 nucleotides: TGTGCCAGCAGTTCGGTGACGGGGGTTCTGGAGACCCAGTACTTC. It yields the protein CASSSVTGVLETQYF.

V usage is TRBV5-1 and J usage is TRBJ2-2; D unresolved. The CDR3 length is 15 residues. Trimming took 1 base from V and 2 from J, leaving 9 bases between them. Germline CDR1 is SGHRS and CDR2 is YFSETQ. The CDR3 bases are TGCGCCAGCAGCTTGATCCCAGATAACACCGGGGAGCTGTTTTTT. It is translated as CASSLIPDNTGELFF.

The chain carries TRBV5-8 and TRBJ2-2; 11 bases map to TRBD2. J gave up 6 bases and V 4 bases, and 2 bases lay outside the gene matches. CDR1 is SGHTS, CDR2 YDEGEE, per germline. The CDR3 covers 14 residues. In nucleotides, the CDR3 is TGTGCCAGCAGCCGGGGACTAGCGGCCGGGGAGCTGTTTTTT. Protein sequence: CASSRGLAAGELFF. The full variable domain, in which reference TRBV5-8 and TRBJ2-2 provide the parts outside the CDR3, is EAGVTQSPTHLIKTRGQQATLRCSPISGHTSVYWYQQALGLGLQFLLWYDEGEERNRGNFPPRFSGRQFPNYSSELNVNALELEDSALYLCASSRGLAAGELFFGEGSRLTVL.

This clone turned up a few times. Other DNA sequences in the sample encode the same CDR3. This chain links TRBV29-1 with TRBJ2-5; TRBD2 aligns across 15 bases. The CDR3 has 14 amino acids. The V gene's germline CDR1 is SQVTM and CDR2 ANQGSEA. V lost 6 bases to trimming and J lost 2 bases; unmatched junction nucleotides: 1. CDR3 sequence (DNA): TGCAGCGTGGGACTAGCGGGGGGACAAGAGACCCAGTACTTC. It encodes CSVGLAGGQETQYF. Complete variable domain (other parts from reference TRBV29-1 and TRBJ2-5): SAVISQKPSRDICQRGTSLTIQCQVDSQVTMMFWYRQQPGQSLTLIATANQGSEATYESGFVIDKFPISRPNLTFSTLTVSNMSPEDSSIYLCSVGLAGGQETQYFGPGTRLLVL.

The chain links TRBV7-3 to TRBJ2-7, with D unresolved. Trimming left V 5 bases short and J 0 bases short, with 14 bases between. The CDR3 extends over 15 amino acids. Germline assignment: CDR1 SGHTA and CDR2 FQGTGA. CDR3 nucleotide sequence: TGTGCCAGCAGCCCAAGTGGCGGTAGCTCCTACGAGCAGTACTTC. Residues: CASSPSGGSSYEQYF.

This chain uses TRBV28 with TRBJ1-5; the match to TRBD1 covers 9 bases. The V gene end was trimmed by 6 bases and the J gene end by 6 bases; junction bases not matched to a gene: 9. This CDR3 is built from 15 residues. Germline-derived CDR1 and CDR2 are MDHEN and SYDVKM. This CDR3 is CASSSGTGFFQPQHF. The CDR3 nucleotides read TGTGCCAGCAGCTCCGGGACAGGGTTTTTTCAGCCCCAGCATTTT. Complete variable domain (other parts from reference TRBV28 and TRBJ1-5): DVKVTQSSRYLVKRTGEKVFLECVQDMDHENMFWYRQDPGLGLRLIYFSYDVKMKEKGDIPEGYSVSREKKERFSLILESASTNQTSMYLCASSSGTGFFQPQHFGDGTRLSIL.

The chain employs TRBV5-1 and TRBJ2-7, with 8 bases that match TRBD2. This CDR3 has 14 residues. V shed 4 bases, J shed 4 bases, and the junction held 7 bases outside the gene matches. Germline V gene lookup returns CDR1 SGHRS and CDR2 YFSETQ. The CDR3 region is CASSPTGTSYEQYF. The DNA for the CDR3 is TGCGCCAGCAGCCCTACCGGGACTAGTTACGAGCAGTACTTC.

This clone was counted between two and nine times. The chain combines TRBV7-3 with TRBJ2-1; TRBD2 is a possible D gene (5 bases). In germline, CDR1 is SGHTA, CDR2 FQGTGA. The CDR3 is made up of 13 amino acids. Trimming removed 2 bases from V and 9 bases from J, with 11 bases in between. The CDR3 loop is CASSLRKGSEQFF. CDR3 nucleotide sequence: TGTGCCAGCAGCTTACGTAAAGGGAGTGAGCAGTTCTTC.

This clone has only a few counts. The chain is built from TRBV29-1 and TRBJ1-6; 9 positions agree with TRBD1. The ends lost 6 bases at V and 6 bases at J; junction bases unmatched: 9. Germline V gene sequence: CDR1 SQVTM, CDR2 ANQGSEA. The CDR3 totals 15 residues. CDR3 sequence reads: CSVQDRGGGNSPLHF. CDR3 nucleotides: TGCAGCGTGCAGGACAGGGGAGGGGGTAATTCACCCCTCCACTTT.

J is TRBJ1-2 and V is TRBV6-5, with D possibly TRBD1 on 6 matching bases. V was pared by 2 bases and J by 6 bases, with 10 bases between. In germline, CDR1 is MNHEY, CDR2 SVGAGI. CDR3 length: 13 amino acids. DNA for the CDR3: TGTGCCAGCAGTTACGGGACAATTGATGGCTACACCTTC. Translation: CASSYGTIDGYTF.

J is TRBJ2-7 and V is TRBV5-1; D remains ambiguous. This CDR3 contains 15 residues. Germline CDR1 and CDR2: SGHRS and YFSETQ. V was shortened by 0 bases and J by 6 bases, with 16 bases between the two germline ends. The CDR3 sequence: CASSLVVGTTGEQYF. For the CDR3, the DNA is TGCGCCAGCAGCTTGGTGGTTGGTACTACGGGCGAGCAGTACTTC.

The J gene is TRBJ2-5, the V gene TRBV5-4; D is unresolved. Germline loops: CDR1 SGHNT, CDR2 YYREEE (reference sequence). This CDR3 has 12 amino acids. V lost 3 bases and J lost 4, with 7 bases in between. The chain's CDR3 is CASSSKRETQYF. In DNA form, the CDR3 reads TGTGCCAGCAGCTCAAAGCGAGAGACCCAGTACTTC.

The J gene is TRBJ1-5, the V gene TRBV18, with D possibly TRBD1 on 5 matching bases. Germline V gene lookup returns CDR1 KGHSH and CDR2 LQKENI. The CDR3 is 16 amino acids. V dropped 2 bases and J dropped 2 bases, with 13 bases sitting between them. The DNA for the CDR3 is TGTGCCAGCTCACCAACGGGGGGTAATGGCAATCAGCCCCAGCATTTT. It yields the protein CASSPTGGNGNQPQHF.

The genes are TRBV28 and TRBJ2-7, with TRBD1 identical over 7 bases. Germline CDR1 is MDHEN and CDR2 is SYDVKM. The CDR3 is 15 residues long. V trimming: 1 base; J trimming: 4 bases; junction bases outside the gene matches: 7. DNA of the CDR3: TGTGCCAGCAGTTTATCTTCGACAGGGAGATACGAGCAGTACTTC. It encodes CASSLSSTGRYEQYF.

The chain couples TRBV29-1 to TRBJ2-7; 9 bases are a match to TRBD1. The germline V gene has CDR1 SQVTM and CDR2 ANQGSEA. The V gene end was trimmed by 7 bases and the J gene end by 3 bases; junction bases not matched to a gene: 4. The CDR3 is 12 amino acids. The CDR3, as DNA: TGCAGCGGATGGACAGGGGACTACGAGCAGTACTTC. Protein product: CSGWTGDYEQYF.

This chain joins TRBV29-1 and TRBJ2-5; TRBD2 aligns across 8 bases. Germline loops: CDR1 SQVTM, CDR2 ANQGSEA. After removal of 7 bases from V and 5 bases from J, the junction contained 6 bases not matched to a gene. The CDR3 runs to 12 residues. This chain's CDR3 is CSARGGPETQYF. The CDR3 bases are TGCAGCGCCCGGGGGGGCCCTGAGACCCAGTACTTC.

The chain couples TRBV27 to TRBJ1-2; 7 bases are a match to TRBD1. CDR1 is MNHEY and CDR2 is SMNVEV in the germline V gene (reference sequence). The J segment lost 4 bases and the V segment lost 5 bases, leaving 16 bases of the junction unmatched. This CDR3 is 17 amino acids long. Written as DNA, the CDR3 is TGTGCCAGCAGTCCGGCCCTAATGGGACAGACCATCTATGGCTACACCTTC. It encodes CASSPALMGQTIYGYTF.

The chain carries TRBV30 and TRBJ1-2; D unclear. The germline V gene encodes CDR1 GTSNPN and CDR2 SVGIG (reference sequence). Trimming removed 3 bases from V and 4 bases from J, with 12 bases in between. The CDR3 is 13 residues long. For the CDR3, the DNA is TGTGCCTGGAGCCTCGGGTTTGGCTATGGCTACACCTTC. Translating gives CAWSLGFGYGYTF. The full variable domain, in which reference TRBV30 and TRBJ1-2 provide the parts outside the CDR3, is SQTIHQWPATLVQPVGSPLSLECTVEGTSNPNLYWYRQAAGRGLQLLFYSVGIGQISSEVPQNLSASRPQDRQFILSSKKLLLSDSGFYLCAWSLGFGYGYTFGSGTRLTVV.